The 13 T cell receptor beta chains reported below all come from one sample, sequenced in a study of shared clonotypes between healthy human individuals. Only in-frame clones appear in the TCRdb table, and some are missing; sequencing was by immunoSEQ multiplex PCR. The table records some 1,100,000 clones, about four fifths of them present only once. The source material was memory CD4+ T cells from PBMCs. Regarding subset: CD45RA-negative fraction. These receptors came from a man younger than 35 in good health. Some clones in this sample may be carry-over from other donors' samples.

The V and J genes are TRBV6-6 and TRBJ2-7, with 8 nucleotides matching TRBD2. Trimming cost V 6 bases and J 7 bases; bases outside gene matches: 14. The CDR3 covers 15 residues. Germline CDR1 and CDR2: MNHNY and SVGAGI (reference sequence). The CDR3 loop is CASSPPSGGPSEQYF. The CDR3, as DNA: TGTGCCAGCAGCCCACCCTCGGGAGGGCCGTCTGAGCAGTACTTC.

V is TRBV5-1 and J is TRBJ1-1; possibly TRBD1 for D (6 bases). Germline assignment: CDR1 SGHRS and CDR2 YFSETQ. Between the trimmed V and J ends, which lost 4 bases and 1 base, there was a span of 14 bases. The CDR3 is 15 amino acids. CDR3 bases: TGCGCCAGCAGCCTACCCCAGGGGACGAACACTGAAGCTTTCTTT. Its protein product is CASSLPQGTNTEAFF.

V is TRBV7-3 and J is TRBJ2-5; no clear D. CDR1 and CDR2 from the germline V gene are SGHTA and FQGTGA. The length of the CDR3 is 13 residues. The V and J ends lost 2 bases and 4 bases respectively, with 8 bases between them. This CDR3 reads CASSLLVSETQYF. CDR3 in DNA: TGTGCCAGCAGCTTATTAGTTTCAGAGACCCAGTACTTC.

This clone showed up just a few times. This chain connects TRBV25-1 to TRBJ1-2; D may be TRBD1 (5 bases). Germline lookup yields CDR1 MGHDK and CDR2 SYGVNS. This CDR3 region has 13 residues. The ends were cut back, 2 bases at V and 8 bases at J, with 12 bases in the middle. The CDR3 here is CASSEEGTMGYTF. CDR3 coding DNA: TGTGCCAGCAGTGAAGAGGGGACTATGGGCTACACCTTC.

This chain links TRBV6-5 with TRBJ2-3; no clear D gene. V was pared by 1 base and J by 0 bases, with 8 bases between. Germline-derived CDR1 and CDR2 are MNHEY and SVGAGI. This CDR3 comprises 15 residues. CDR3 sequence (DNA): TGTGCCAGCAGTTACTTATCAAGAAGCACAGATACGCAGTATTTT. This sequence encodes CASSYLSRSTDTQYF.

This chain joins TRBV7-2 and TRBJ2-7; 7 bases match TRBD1. There are 15 residues in the CDR3. V was pared by 1 base and J by 0 bases, with 3 bases of the junction left unmatched. Germline V CDR1 and CDR2: SGHTA, FQGNSA. The CDR3 DNA reads as TGTGCCAGCAGCTTAGGGGGACAGAGCTCCTACGAGCAGTACTTC. Translation: CASSLGGQSSYEQYF.

The V and J genes are TRBV28 and TRBJ2-2, with D unresolved. The germline CDR1 and CDR2 sequences are MDHEN and SYDVKM. The CDR3 has 13 residues. V shed 7 bases and J shed 0 bases, with 6 bases lying between them. CDR3 nucleotide sequence: TGTGCCAGCAATCCTTCGAACACCGGGGAGCTGTTTTTT. It encodes CASNPSNTGELFF.

The rearrangement links TRBV11-2 to TRBJ2-2; D is possibly TRBD1 (5 bases). With 2 bases removed from V and 5 bases from J, the gap between germline ends came to 21 bases. The CDR3 spans 18 residues. Germline V gene sequence: CDR1 SGHAT, CDR2 FQNNGV. The CDR3 nucleotides read TGTGCCAGCAGCTTACGGATGGGGCTCGCAGTACGGACCGGGGAGCTGTTTTTT. Its protein is CASSLRMGLAVRTGELFF.

The chain has TRBV5-1 and TRBJ2-1, with D perhaps TRBD2 (6 bases). This CDR3 contains 15 residues. Between the trimmed V and J ends, which lost 2 bases and 7 bases, there was a span of 16 bases. Germline values: CDR1 SGHRS, CDR2 YFSETQ. CDR3 coding DNA: TGCGCCAGCAGCTTACCGACCATGCGGGGAAATGAGCAGTTCTTC. Its protein product is CASSLPTMRGNEQFF.

The V call is TRBV9, the J call TRBJ2-4; either TRBD1 or TRBD2 may supply D (5 bases each). The germline V gene encodes CDR1 SGDLS and CDR2 YYNGEE. This CDR3 contains 14 residues. The V and J ends lost 4 bases and 7 bases respectively, with 15 bases between them. In DNA, the CDR3 is TGTGCCAGCAGCCCGATGGGGGATTTCAACATTCAGTACTTC. Residues: CASSPMGDFNIQYF.

The chain links TRBV10-3 to TRBJ1-1; D remains unclear. V was trimmed by 4 bases and J by 4 bases, leaving 4 bases between them. The CDR3 contains 11 residues. Germline CDR1 is ENHRY and CDR2 is SYGVKD. The CDR3 coding sequence is TGTGCCATCAGTGCGACCACTGAAGCTTTCTTT. Protein product: CAISATTEAFF.

The chain combines TRBV7-2 with TRBJ2-6; D is possibly TRBD1 (5 bases). Trimming removed 6 bases from V and 0 bases from J, with 12 bases in between. The CDR3 contains 16 residues. Germline CDR1 SGHTA, CDR2 FQGNSA. As DNA, the CDR3 is TGTGCCAGCAGATTTGACAGAAGCTCTGGGGCCAACGTCCTGACTTTC. It is translated as CASRFDRSSGANVLTF.

The V call is TRBV6-5, the J call TRBJ1-4; D call uncertain. Germline CDR1 is MNHEY and CDR2 is SVGAGI. V lost 6 bases, J lost 6 bases, and 8 bases lay in between. CDR3 length: 12 amino acids. In DNA form, the CDR3 reads TGTGCCAGCAGGGCCCGGGATGAAAAACTGTTTTTT. As protein: CASRARDEKLFF.